This entry concerns a single TCR beta chain. TCRdb keeps only in-frame clones here, not all; method: immunoSEQ multiplex PCR. The profile shows fewer than 95,000 clones, just under 95% of them singletons. CDR1 SGDLS and CDR2 YYNGEE come from the germline V gene. Trimming took 0 bases from V and 3 from J, leaving 12 bases between them. The CDR3 extends over 15 amino acids. This sample was taken from a study of T cell changes during pregnancy in multiple sclerosis. The source material was peripheral blood, sampled in the first trimester of pregnancy. This receptor was taken from a female donor with multiple sclerosis, enrolled in a pregnancy study. This chain links TRBV9 with TRBJ1-1; D perhaps matches TRBD1 (5 bases). CDR3 protein: CASSVGAGGDTEAFF. In DNA, the CDR3 is TGTGCCAGCAGCGTAGGAGCGGGGGGGGACACTGAAGCTTTCTTT. The whole variable domain, filled in from reference TRBV9 and TRBJ1-1, reads DSGVTQTPKHLITATGQRVTLRCSPRSGDLSVYWYQQSLDQGLQFLIQYYNGEERAKGNILERFSAQQFPDLHSELNLSSLELGDSALYFCASSVGAGGDTEAFFGQGTRLTVV.